This TCR beta chain was recovered during a study of T cells in Graves' hyperthyroidism and ophthalmopathy. General study points: Ophthalmopathy was told apart from stable hyperthyroidism by a 13 V-J model. Most clonotypes expanded in thyroid above 0.001 were likewise present in blood.

As regards this clonotype: What it binds is unknown.

V lost 5 bases to trimming and J lost 3 bases; unmatched junction nucleotides: 13. The CDR3 has 16 residues. Germline-derived CDR1 and CDR2 are MDHEN and SYDVKM. TCR beta CDR3 regions were amplified from RNA transcripts. RT-PCR in the first round (using the HTBI primer set) targeted the TCR CDR3. TCRdb analysed the multiplex PCR reads with MiXCR anew, one entry per CDR3 protein. The sample includes about 680,000 distinct CDR3 sequences, under 45% of them seen just once. Material for sequencing was blood. The TCR was taken from a woman aged 40-49 years with Graves' hyperthyroidism. The chain joins TRBV28 to TRBJ2-7, with TRBD1 identical over 7 bases. The CDR3 nucleotides read TGTGCCAGCAGTCCTCAGGGGACAGCGCATTTCTACGAGCAGTACTTC. Protein: CASSPQGTAHFYEQYF.